This TCR beta chain was sequenced for a study of vaccination effects on CD4 cells after COVID-19. Study summary: Samples were taken post-vaccine, and their median timing was 72 days after the second dose.

Assay used: immunoSEQ multiplex PCR; TCRdb lists only in-frame clones, some missing. This table has about 72,000 clones, about 81% appearing once. Per the germline V gene, CDR1 is SGHKS and CDR2 is YYEKEE (reference sequence). J gave up 0 bases and V 0 bases, and 4 bases lay outside the gene matches. The CDR3 runs 16 residues. Study-wide findings and caveats: Clonal contraction was marked in infection- and vaccine-induced clones late after vaccination. Few convalescent patients were included, and no early post-infection timepoints were sampled.

This clone was counted once. Antigen unknown. Before sequencing, viral peptide pools were used by the ViraFEST assay to expand antigen-specific CD4+ T cells. Cells that had been cultured for roughly 9 days were the source of isolated CD4+ T cells. Either the mRNA-1273 or the BNT162b2 vaccine was given to participants as two doses. Recipients of the vaccine had no prior SARS-CoV-2 infection and negative nucleocapsid antibodies. The source of this sequence is a human donor who received a COVID-19 vaccine. The sample consisted of CD4+ T cells from PBMCs cultured with HCoV-229E spike peptides, taken after COVID-19 vaccination. The genes are TRBV5-5 and TRBJ2-3; 7 bases are shared with TRBD2. For the CDR3, the DNA is TGTGCCAGCAGCTTGGTCGGGACTACTAGCACAGATACGCAGTATTTT. It translates to CASSLVGTTSTDTQYF.